A single sample is the source of the 8 T cell receptor beta chains below, sequenced in a study of T cell responses to AZD1222 COVID-19 vaccine. Data came from immunoSEQ multiplex PCR; TCRdb stores just in-frame clones and leaves some out. The sample includes just under 75,000 clones, around 80% of them seen just once. Sample: peripheral blood, taken 28 days after the second AZD1222 dose. These receptors were collected from an adult who received the AZD1222 COVID-19 vaccine.

This chain joins TRBV19 and TRBJ1-5; D remains ambiguous. CDR3 length: 14 residues. The germline V gene encodes CDR1 LNHDA and CDR2 SQIVND (reference sequence). With 5 bases removed from V and 0 bases from J, the gap between germline ends came to 8 bases. CDR3 DNA sequence: TGTGCCAGTAGTTACAGTTATAGCAATCAGCCCCAGCATTTT. It specifies CASSYSYSNQPQHF.

This rearrangement joins TRBV2 to TRBJ1-4; tentative D call: TRBD1 (6 bases). V was shortened by 6 bases and J by 5 bases, with 10 bases between the two germline ends. The CDR3 loop spans 13 amino acids. Germline lookup yields CDR1 SNHLY and CDR2 FYNNEI. CDR3 nucleotide sequence: TGTGCCAGCAGAGAACAGGGAAATGAAAAACTGTTTTTT. It yields the protein CASREQGNEKLFF.

This chain joins TRBV5-1 and TRBJ2-3, with TRBD2 identical over 9 bases. The CDR3 totals 16 residues. Germline loops: CDR1 SGHRS, CDR2 YFSETQ. After removal of 0 bases from V and 2 bases from J, the junction contained 4 bases not matched to a gene. The CDR3 DNA reads TGCGCCAGCAGCTTGGCCGGCGGGGGGGCCACAGATACGCAGTATTTT. Its translation: CASSLAGGGATDTQYF. Combining the CDR3 with reference TRBV5-1 and TRBJ2-3 gives the whole variable domain KAGVTQTPRYLIKTRGQQVTLSCSPISGHRSVSWYQQTPGQGLQFLFEYFSETQRNKGNFPGRFSGRQFSNSRSEMNVSTLELGDSALYLCASSLAGGGATDTQYFGPGTRLTVL.

This chain uses TRBV3-1 (or the pseudogene TRBV3-2) with TRBJ1-2, with D possibly being TRBD1 (6 bases). Germline V gene sequence: CDR1 LGHDT, CDR2 YNNKEL (reference sequence). This CDR3 region has 14 residues. The V end was cut by 4 bases, the J end by 7 bases, with 16 bases between. CDR3 residues: CASSLVGARGGYTF. The CDR3 DNA follows: TGTGCCAGCAGCCTGGTGGGGGCCCGGGGTGGCTACACCTTC.

The rearrangement joins TRBV6-5 to TRBJ2-1; TRBD2 matches at 10 bases. CDR1 and CDR2 from the germline V gene are MNHEY and SVGAGI. V lost 5 bases to trimming and J lost 4 bases; unmatched junction nucleotides: 2. This CDR3 has 14 residues. In DNA, the CDR3 is TGTGCCAGCAGTCCTAGCGGGGGTTACAATGAGCAGTTCTTC. Translated: CASSPSGGYNEQFF.

The J gene is TRBJ1-1, the V gene TRBV2, with a possible D match to TRBD1 (5 bases). V was shortened by 3 bases and J by 7 bases, with 15 bases between the two germline ends. This CDR3 has 14 residues. The germline CDR1 and CDR2 sequences are SNHLY and FYNNEI. The CDR3 nucleotides read TGTGCCAGCAGTGAGGGCTTGGGGCGAAGTGAAGCTTTCTTT. Its translation: CASSEGLGRSEAFF.

The CDR3 loop is CASTPGRLAGGGEQFF. The CDR3 region has the DNA TGTGCCAGCACCCCCGGTCGGCTAGCGGGAGGCGGTGAGCAGTTCTTC. This chain connects TRBV3-1 (or the pseudogene TRBV3-2) to TRBJ2-1, with TRBD2 matching over 11 bases. The CDR3 consists of 16 residues. The germline V gene encodes CDR1 LGHDT and CDR2 YNNKEL (reference sequence). J lost 9 bases, V lost 7 bases, and 14 bases had no gene match.

V usage is TRBV13 and J usage is TRBJ2-7; 7 positions match TRBD1. Germline CDR1 PRHDT, CDR2 FYEKMQ (reference sequence). Trimming removed 5 bases from V and 6 bases from J; junction bases left unmatched: 16. This CDR3 spans 16 amino acids. CDR3 nucleotides: TGTGCCAGCAGCGCCAGGTCAGGGGGATTATTTGGCGAGCAGTACTTC. Translating gives CASSARSGGLFGEQYF.